The 22 T cell receptor beta chains below come from one sample, sequenced in a study of cytomegalovirus exposure and HLA in healthy donors. Both 60 Vbeta primers and 13 Jbeta primers went into the PCR. The protocol was immunoSEQ multiplex PCR, while the TCRdb copy is restricted to in-frame clones and leaves out a portion. The table lists some 120,000 clones, about 10% of them singletons. Sequencing was carried out using PBMCs. The receptors derive from a woman between 18 and 29 years old in good health and CMV-seropositive.

In its sample, this clone was seen a few times. This chain uses TRBV2 with TRBJ1-2, with D perhaps TRBD1 (5 bases). The CDR3 extends over 13 amino acids. Trimming took 3 bases from V and 3 from J, leaving 8 bases between them. Germline V CDR1 and CDR2: SNHLY, FYNNEI. In nucleotides, the CDR3 is TGTGCCAGCAGTGAGGGGCCGGACTATGGCTACACCTTC. It is translated as CASSEGPDYGYTF. Complete variable domain (other parts from reference TRBV2 and TRBJ1-2): EPEVTQTPSHQVTQMGQEVILRCVPISNHLYFYWYRQILGQKVEFLVSFYNNEISEKSEIFDDQFSVERPDGSNFTLKIRSTKLEDSAMYFCASSEGPDYGYTFGSGTRLTVV.

The V and J genes are TRBV29-1 and TRBJ2-2; the match to TRBD2 covers 9 bases. Germline CDR1 and CDR2: SQVTM and ANQGSEA. V lost 5 bases to trimming and J lost 0 bases; unmatched junction nucleotides: 1. This CDR3 region has 14 residues. The CDR3 here is CSVLAGTNTGELFF. The CDR3 bases are TGCAGCGTTCTAGCGGGGACGAACACCGGGGAGCTGTTTTTT.

This clone was seen a handful of times. The chain is built from TRBV28 and TRBJ2-7; 9 nucleotides match TRBD2. The germline gives CDR1 MDHEN, CDR2 SYDVKM. V shed 6 bases, J shed 3 bases, and the junction held 9 bases outside the gene matches. The CDR3 consists of 15 residues. Written as DNA, the CDR3 is TGTGCCAGCAGCTCTCCTAGCGGGAAGGTCTACGAGCAGTACTTC. Its protein is CASSSPSGKVYEQYF.

V usage is TRBV7-8 and J usage is TRBJ1-1; a possible D gene is TRBD1 (5 bases). CDR1 SGHVS and CDR2 FQNEAQ come from the germline V gene. Trimming took 0 bases from V and 4 from J, leaving 9 bases between them. CDR3 length: 14 residues. This chain's CDR3 is CASSLAGGGTEAFF. CDR3 sequence (DNA): TGTGCCAGCAGCTTAGCGGGGGGAGGCACTGAAGCTTTCTTT.

This clone has a handful of counts. V is TRBV28 and J is TRBJ2-3; TRBD1 aligns across 7 bases. The CDR3 covers 13 residues. Germline CDR1 is MDHEN and CDR2 is SYDVKM. V shed 5 bases, J shed 9 bases, and the junction held 8 bases outside the gene matches. CDR3 residues: CASSTRQGPTQYF. DNA for the CDR3: TGTGCCAGCAGTACTCGACAGGGTCCAACGCAGTATTTT.

DNA for the CDR3: TGTGCCAGCAGTCCTAGCGGGAGAATGACAGATACGCAGTATTTT. This gives the protein CASSPSGRMTDTQYF. The chain recombines TRBV28 with TRBJ2-3; 10 bases line up with TRBD2. CDR1 MDHEN and CDR2 SYDVKM come from the germline V gene. The CDR3 is made up of 15 amino acids. Trimming took 5 bases from V and 3 from J; bases not matched to a gene: 5.

This clone occurred a few times. The chain carries TRBV7-6 and TRBJ2-7; the match to TRBD2 covers 12 bases. CDR3 length equals 14 residues. Germline values: CDR1 SGHVS, CDR2 FNYEAQ. The trim removed 5 bases at V and 5 bases at J, leaving 4 bases unmatched. The DNA of the CDR3 is TGTGCCAGCAGCCCAAGACTAGCGGGAGACGAGCAGTACTTC. Protein: CASSPRLAGDEQYF.

The gene calls are TRBV6-5 and TRBJ1-1; D ambiguous. V lost 6 bases, J lost 4 bases, and 15 bases lay in between. CDR1 and CDR2 (germline): MNHEY, SVGAGI. The CDR3 runs to 14 residues. The CDR3 DNA reads as TGTGCCAGCAGCCTGGGCCCCGCCGGCACTGAAGCTTTCTTT. Its protein product is CASSLGPAGTEAFF.

The chain is built from TRBV9 and TRBJ2-2, with 8 bases fitting TRBD2. V trimming: 1 base; J trimming: 3 bases; junction bases outside the gene matches: 2. Germline V gene sequence: CDR1 SGDLS, CDR2 YYNGEE. The CDR3 spans 15 residues. The CDR3: CASSVTGGYTGELFF. In DNA, the CDR3 is TGTGCCAGCAGCGTAACGGGAGGGTACACCGGGGAGCTGTTTTTT.

Of note for this clone: Other DNA sequences from this sample encode an identical CDR3 as well. The chain has TRBV7-2 and TRBJ2-1; D not certain. V was clipped by 2 bases and J by 4 bases, with 3 bases between them. Looked up from germline, CDR1 is SGHTA and CDR2 is FQGNSA. The CDR3 totals 12 residues. The DNA for the CDR3 is TGTGCCAGCAGCTTACGGTACAATGAGCAGTTCTTC. This encodes CASSLRYNEQFF. Full variable domain (remainder filled in from reference TRBV7-2 and TRBJ2-1): GAGVSQSPSNKVTEKGKDVELRCDPISGHTALYWYRQSLGQGLEFLIYFQGNSAPDKSGLPSDRFSAERTGGSVSTLTIQRTQQEDSAVYLCASSLRYNEQFFGPGTRLTVL.

This clone was seen a handful of times. The CDR3 does not end in the conserved phenylalanine or tryptophan, so this is likely a read error. V gene TRBV30 combines with J gene TRBJ2-7; possible D gene TRBD2, 6 bases. V was shortened by 3 bases and J by 4 bases, with 13 bases between the two germline ends. Germline loops: CDR1 GTSNPN, CDR2 SVGIG (reference sequence). The CDR3 runs to 13 residues. CDR3 DNA sequence: TGTGCCTGGAGCGTGGGACTCCTTTACGAGCAGTACCTC. Translating it yields CAWSVGLLYEQYL.

There are a few counts of this clone. The chain links TRBV5-6 to TRBJ1-2; unclear D gene. The CDR3 has 12 residues. V shed 1 base and J shed 7 bases, with 8 bases lying between them. Germline values: CDR1 SGHDT, CDR2 YYEEEE. The CDR3 loop is CASSLSPGGYTF. In DNA, the CDR3 is TGTGCCAGCAGCTTGTCGCCGGGTGGCTACACCTTC.

The chain employs TRBV11-1 and TRBJ1-1, with D possibly matching TRBD1 (6 bases). CDR1 is SGHAT and CDR2 is FQDESV in the germline V gene (reference sequence). The CDR3 runs 15 residues. V was clipped by 3 bases and J by 1 base, with 12 bases between them. This CDR3 reads CASSFETGANTEAFF. CDR3 coding DNA: TGTGCCAGCAGCTTTGAGACAGGAGCGAACACTGAAGCTTTCTTT.

CDR3 in amino acids: CSADRGETQYF. CDR3 nucleotides: TGCAGTGCGGACAGGGGTGAGACCCAGTACTTC. V gene TRBV20-1 combines with J gene TRBJ2-5; 9 bases map to TRBD1. Germline V gene sequence: CDR1 DFQATT, CDR2 SNEGSKA (reference sequence). CDR3 size: 11 residues. The trim removed 6 bases at V and 5 bases at J, leaving 1 base unmatched.

This clone turned up a few times. The chain combines TRBV2 with TRBJ1-4, with 7 bases fitting TRBD1. Trimming removed 8 bases from V and 4 bases from J; junction bases left unmatched: 7. The V gene's germline CDR1 is SNHLY and CDR2 FYNNEI. This CDR3 spans 14 amino acids. This CDR3 reads CASLLTGLNEKLFF. The CDR3 coding sequence is TGTGCCAGCCTTCTGACAGGGCTTAATGAAAAACTGTTTTTT. The variable domain in full, with the rest retrieved from reference TRBV2 and TRBJ1-4, is EPEVTQTPSHQVTQMGQEVILRCVPISNHLYFYWYRQILGQKVEFLVSFYNNEISEKSEIFDDQFSVERPDGSNFTLKIRSTKLEDSAMYFCASLLTGLNEKLFFGSGTQLSVL.

This chain joins TRBV6-4 and TRBJ1-2, with 9 nucleotides matching TRBD1. The CDR3 is made up of 13 amino acids. Germline CDR1 MRHNA, CDR2 SNTAGT. V trimming: 5 bases; J trimming: 5 bases; junction bases outside the gene matches: 3. The CDR3 DNA reads as TGTGCCAGCAGTATCGGACAGGGGTATGGCTACACCTTC. This sequence encodes CASSIGQGYGYTF.

The chain has TRBV2 and TRBJ1-5, with D maybe TRBD1 (5 bases). The CDR3 length is 14 residues. V lost 4 bases and J lost 8, with 15 bases in between. CDR1 and CDR2 (germline): SNHLY, FYNNEI. The CDR3 coding sequence is TGTGCCAGCAGTGTAGGACGGGGGACGGAGCCCCAGCATTTT. Protein product: CASSVGRGTEPQHF.

In its sample, this clone was seen a few times. V is TRBV4-1 and J is TRBJ1-1; no definite D call. This CDR3 is 13 amino acids long. The ends were cut back, 3 bases at V and 0 bases at J, with 5 bases in the middle. Germline assignment: CDR1 MGHRA and CDR2 YSYEKL. This chain's CDR3 is CASSHPMNTEAFF. The CDR3 nucleotides read TGCGCCAGCAGCCATCCTATGAACACTGAAGCTTTCTTT.

The chain has TRBV27 and TRBJ1-1; no clear D gene. The V and J ends lost 0 bases and 5 bases respectively, with 10 bases between them. Germline lookup yields CDR1 MNHEY and CDR2 SMNVEV (reference sequence). The CDR3 has 14 amino acids. The DNA of the CDR3 is TGTGCCAGCAGTTTATCGGGGAGGCGAACTGAAGCTTTCTTT. Amino acids: CASSLSGRRTEAFF.

The J gene is TRBJ2-7, the V gene TRBV7-8, with 10 bases matching TRBD2. The J segment lost 4 bases and the V segment lost 5 bases, leaving 11 bases of the junction unmatched. The germline gives CDR1 SGHVS, CDR2 FQNEAQ. The CDR3 contains 16 residues. The CDR3 DNA follows: TGTGCCAGCAGCCTGGAGCCGGGACTAGCGATTTACGAGCAGTACTTC. As protein: CASSLEPGLAIYEQYF.

This clone was recorded a few times. The rearrangement links TRBV30 to TRBJ1-2; D gene ambiguous. This CDR3 has 14 amino acids. V lost 7 bases and J 2 bases, leaving 17 bases between the germline ends. Germline-derived CDR1 and CDR2 are GTSNPN and SVGIG (reference sequence). CDR3 in DNA: TGTGCCTTCAAGACCGGTCAGGCCAACTATGGCTACACCTTC. It is translated as CAFKTGQANYGYTF.

V usage is TRBV5-4 and J usage is TRBJ2-1; the match to TRBD1 covers 8 bases. CDR3 length: 18 residues. Germline CDR1 reads SGHNT; CDR2 reads YYREEE (reference sequence). The J segment lost 0 bases and the V segment lost 2 bases, leaving 10 bases of the junction unmatched. The DNA of the CDR3 is TGTGCCAGCAGCTTTGGGACAGGATTTTCTAGCTCCTACAATGAGCAGTTCTTC. Protein product: CASSFGTGFSSSYNEQFF.